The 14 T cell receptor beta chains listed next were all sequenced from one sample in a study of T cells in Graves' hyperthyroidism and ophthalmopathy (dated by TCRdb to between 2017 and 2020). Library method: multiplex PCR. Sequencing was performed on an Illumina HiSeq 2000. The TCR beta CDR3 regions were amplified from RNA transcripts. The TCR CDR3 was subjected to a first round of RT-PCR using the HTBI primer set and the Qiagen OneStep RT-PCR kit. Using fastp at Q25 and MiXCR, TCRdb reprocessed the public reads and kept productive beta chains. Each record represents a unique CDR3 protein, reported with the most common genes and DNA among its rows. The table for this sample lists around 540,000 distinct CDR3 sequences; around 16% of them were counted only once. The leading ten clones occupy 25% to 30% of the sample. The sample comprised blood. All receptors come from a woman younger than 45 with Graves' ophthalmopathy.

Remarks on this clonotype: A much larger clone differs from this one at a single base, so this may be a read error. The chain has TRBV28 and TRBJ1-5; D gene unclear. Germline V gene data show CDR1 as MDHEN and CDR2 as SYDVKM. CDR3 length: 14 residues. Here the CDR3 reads CASSLNRANQPRHF. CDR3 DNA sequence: TGTGCCAGCAGTTTAAATCGGGCAAATCAGCCCCGGCATTTT.

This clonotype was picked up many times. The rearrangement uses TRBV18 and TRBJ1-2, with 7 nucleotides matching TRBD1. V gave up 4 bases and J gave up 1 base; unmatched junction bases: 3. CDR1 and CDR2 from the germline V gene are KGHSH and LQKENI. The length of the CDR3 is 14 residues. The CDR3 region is CASSRTGDNYGYTF. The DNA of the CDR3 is TGTGCCAGCTCACGTACAGGGGATAACTATGGCTACACCTTC.

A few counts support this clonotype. Here the CDR3 reads CASSSLLAANTGELFF. In DNA form, the CDR3 reads TGTGCCAGCAGTTCGCTTCTAGCGGCGAACACCGGGGAGCTGTTTTTT. The chain employs TRBV11-1 and TRBJ2-2; 7 bases agree with TRBD2. The CDR3 covers 16 residues. V gave up 6 bases and J gave up 0 bases; unmatched junction bases: 7. Germline V gives CDR1 SGHAT, CDR2 FQDESV (reference sequence).

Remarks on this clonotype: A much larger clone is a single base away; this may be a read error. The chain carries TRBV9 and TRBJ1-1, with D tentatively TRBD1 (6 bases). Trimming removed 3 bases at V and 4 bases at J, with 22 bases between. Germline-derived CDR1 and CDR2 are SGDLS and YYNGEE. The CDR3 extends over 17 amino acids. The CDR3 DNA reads TGTGCCAGCAGCGCCCCGACAGGTATACCAAAGGCCACTGAAGCTTTCTTT. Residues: CASSAPTGIPKATEAFF.

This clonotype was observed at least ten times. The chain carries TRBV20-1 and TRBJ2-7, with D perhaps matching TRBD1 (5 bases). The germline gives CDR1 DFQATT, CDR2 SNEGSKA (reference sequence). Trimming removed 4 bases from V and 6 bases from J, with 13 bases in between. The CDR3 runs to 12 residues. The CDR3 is CSATMGPGEQYF. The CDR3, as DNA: TGCAGTGCTACGATGGGGCCAGGCGAGCAGTACTTC.

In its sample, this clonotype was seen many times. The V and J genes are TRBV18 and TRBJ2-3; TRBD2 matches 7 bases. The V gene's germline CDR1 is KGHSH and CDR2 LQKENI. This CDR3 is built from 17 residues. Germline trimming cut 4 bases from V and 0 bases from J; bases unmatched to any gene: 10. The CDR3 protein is CASSLGLVGPSTDTQYF. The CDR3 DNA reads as TGTGCCAGCTCACTCGGACTAGTGGGACCTAGCACAGATACGCAGTATTTT.

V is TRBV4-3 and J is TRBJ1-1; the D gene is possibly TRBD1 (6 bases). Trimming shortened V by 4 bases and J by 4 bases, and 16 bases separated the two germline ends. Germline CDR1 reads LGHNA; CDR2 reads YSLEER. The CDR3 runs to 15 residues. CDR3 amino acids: CASSLKGGLSTEAFF. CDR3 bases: TGCGCCAGCAGCCTTAAAGGGGGATTGTCCACTGAAGCTTTCTTT.

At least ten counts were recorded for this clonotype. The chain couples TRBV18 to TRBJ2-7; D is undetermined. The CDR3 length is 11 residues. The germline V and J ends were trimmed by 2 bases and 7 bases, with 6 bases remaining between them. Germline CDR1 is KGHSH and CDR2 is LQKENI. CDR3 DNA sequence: TGTGCCAGCTCACCAATGGGGGAGCAGTACTTC. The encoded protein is CASSPMGEQYF.

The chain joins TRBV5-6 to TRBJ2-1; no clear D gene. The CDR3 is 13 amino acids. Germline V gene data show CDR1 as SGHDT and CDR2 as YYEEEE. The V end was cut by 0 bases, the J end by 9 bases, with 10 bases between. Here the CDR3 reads CASSLGDLGEQFF. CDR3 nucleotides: TGTGCCAGCAGCTTGGGTGATTTGGGTGAGCAGTTCTTC.

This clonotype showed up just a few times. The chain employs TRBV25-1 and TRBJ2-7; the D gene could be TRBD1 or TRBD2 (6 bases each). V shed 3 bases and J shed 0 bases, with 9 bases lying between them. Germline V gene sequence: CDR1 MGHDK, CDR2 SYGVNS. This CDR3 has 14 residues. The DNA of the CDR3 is TGTGCCAGCAGTGATTGGGGGGCCTCCTACGAGCAGTACTTC. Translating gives CASSDWGASYEQYF.

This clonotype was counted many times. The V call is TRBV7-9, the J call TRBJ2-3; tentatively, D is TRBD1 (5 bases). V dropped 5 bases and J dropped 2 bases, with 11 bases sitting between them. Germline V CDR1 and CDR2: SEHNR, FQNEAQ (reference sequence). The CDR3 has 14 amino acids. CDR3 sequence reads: CASSQGSFTDTQYF. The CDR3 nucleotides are TGTGCCAGCAGCCAGGGATCCTTCACAGATACGCAGTATTTT.

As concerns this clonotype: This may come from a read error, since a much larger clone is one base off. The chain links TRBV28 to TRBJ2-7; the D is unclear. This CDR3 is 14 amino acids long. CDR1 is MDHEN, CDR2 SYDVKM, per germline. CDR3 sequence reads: CAGSEAVISYEQYF. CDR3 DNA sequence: TGTGCCGGCAGTGAGGCGGTGATCTCCTACGAGCAGTACTTC. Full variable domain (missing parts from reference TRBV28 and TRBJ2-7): DVKVTQSSRYLVKRTGEKVFLECVQDMDHENMFWYRQDPGLGLRLIYFSYDVKMKEKGDIPEGYSVSREKKERFSLILESASTNQTSMYLCAGSEAVISYEQYFGPGTRLTVT.

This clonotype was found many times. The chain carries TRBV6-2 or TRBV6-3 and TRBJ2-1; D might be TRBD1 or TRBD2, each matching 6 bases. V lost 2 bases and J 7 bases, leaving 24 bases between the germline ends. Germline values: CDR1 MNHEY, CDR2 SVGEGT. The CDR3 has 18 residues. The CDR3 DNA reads TGTGCCAGCAGTTACGGTCCCAAGGGGGGTCTAGCGAGGAATGAGCAGTTCTTC. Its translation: CASSYGPKGGLARNEQFF.

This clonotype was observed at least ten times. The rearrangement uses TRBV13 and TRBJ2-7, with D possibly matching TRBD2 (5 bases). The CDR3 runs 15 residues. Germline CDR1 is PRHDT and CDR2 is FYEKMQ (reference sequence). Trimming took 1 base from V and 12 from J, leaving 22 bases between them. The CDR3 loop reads CASSLATTGFTSPYF. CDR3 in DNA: TGTGCCAGCAGCTTAGCTACCACGGGGTTCACGAGCCCGTACTTC.